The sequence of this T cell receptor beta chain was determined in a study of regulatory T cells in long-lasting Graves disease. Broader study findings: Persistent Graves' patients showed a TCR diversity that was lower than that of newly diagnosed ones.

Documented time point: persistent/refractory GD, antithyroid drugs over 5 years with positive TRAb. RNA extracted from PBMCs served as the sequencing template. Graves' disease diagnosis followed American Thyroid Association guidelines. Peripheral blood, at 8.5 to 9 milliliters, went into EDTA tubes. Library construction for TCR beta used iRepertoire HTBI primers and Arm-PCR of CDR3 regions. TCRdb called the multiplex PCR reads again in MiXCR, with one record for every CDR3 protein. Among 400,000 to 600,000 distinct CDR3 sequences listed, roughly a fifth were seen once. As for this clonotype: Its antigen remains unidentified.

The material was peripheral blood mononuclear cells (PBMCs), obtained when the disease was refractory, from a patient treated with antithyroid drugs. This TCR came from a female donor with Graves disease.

This CDR3 reads CASSQTGLDSGELFF. CDR3 sequence (DNA): TGTGCCAGCAGCCAGACAGGCTTGGACTCCGGGGAGCTGTTTTTT. The chain is built from TRBV5-6 and TRBJ2-2; possibly TRBD1 for D (6 bases). The CDR3 sequence is 15 residues long. CDR1 is SGHDT and CDR2 is YYEEEE in the germline V gene. Trimming stripped 4 bases from V and 6 bases from J, with 16 bases between.